The clone carrying this T cell receptor beta chain was detected a few times. Its antigen remains unidentified. Additional DNA sequences in this sample encode the identical CDR3. The entry originates in a study of cytotoxic CD8 clonotypes in ibrutinib-treated CLL. With sequencing, the targeted depth ranged from 1 in 200,000 to 1 in 1 million T cells. Profiling relied on immunoSEQ multiplex PCR, and the TCRdb table lists in-frame clones only, not all of them. The sample gives roughly 330,000 clones, approximately 67% of which show up once; around 6.3% is in the top ten. The CDR3 length is 14 residues. V was trimmed by 4 bases and J by 4 bases, leaving 8 bases between them. Germline V gives CDR1 MNHEY, CDR2 SMNVEV (reference sequence). Study results and limitations: Among the clonotypes, public ones were uncommon and contracted or held stable on treatment. Baseline values of clonality outstripped age-matched healthy donors and followed circulating CD8+ T-cell counts.

The sample here was PBMCs, taken after 36 months of ibrutinib treatment. This TCR came from a human donor with chronic lymphocytic leukemia. V usage is TRBV27 and J usage is TRBJ2-6; the D is unclear. The CDR3 here is CASSSGLGANVLTF. CDR3 sequence (DNA): TGTGCCAGCAGTTCTGGTCTGGGGGCCAACGTCCTGACTTTC. The variable domain in full, completed from reference TRBV27 and TRBJ2-6, reads EAQVTQNPRYLITVTGKKLTVTCSQNMNHEYMSWYRQDPGLGLRQIYYSMNVEVTDKGDVPEGYKVSRKEKRNFPLILESPSPNQTSLYFCASSSGLGANVLTFGAGSRLTVL.